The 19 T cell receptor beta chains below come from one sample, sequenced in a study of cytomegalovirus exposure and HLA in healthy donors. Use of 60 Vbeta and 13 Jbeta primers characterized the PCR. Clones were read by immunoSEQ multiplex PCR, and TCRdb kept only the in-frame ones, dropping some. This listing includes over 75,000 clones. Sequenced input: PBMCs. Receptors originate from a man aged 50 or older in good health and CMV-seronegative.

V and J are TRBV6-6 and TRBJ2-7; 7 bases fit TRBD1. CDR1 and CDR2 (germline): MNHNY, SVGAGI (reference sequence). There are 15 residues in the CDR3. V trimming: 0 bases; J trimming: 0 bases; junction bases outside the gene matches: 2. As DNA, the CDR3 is TGTGCCAGCAGTTACTCGACAGGGAGCTCCTACGAGCAGTACTTC. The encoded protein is CASSYSTGSSYEQYF.

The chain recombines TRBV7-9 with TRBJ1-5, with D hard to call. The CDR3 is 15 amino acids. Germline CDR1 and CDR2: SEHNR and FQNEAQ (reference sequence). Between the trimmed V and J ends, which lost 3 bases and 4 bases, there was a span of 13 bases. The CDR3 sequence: CASSLELGGNQPQHF. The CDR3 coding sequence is TGTGCCAGCAGCTTGGAGCTTGGAGGGAATCAGCCCCAGCATTTT.

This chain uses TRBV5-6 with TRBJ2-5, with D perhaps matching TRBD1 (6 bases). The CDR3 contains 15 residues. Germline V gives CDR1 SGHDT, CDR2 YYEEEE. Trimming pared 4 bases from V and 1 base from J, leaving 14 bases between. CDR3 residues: CASSPQGGVQETQYF. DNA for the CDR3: TGTGCCAGCAGCCCCCAAGGGGGTGTCCAAGAGACCCAGTACTTC.

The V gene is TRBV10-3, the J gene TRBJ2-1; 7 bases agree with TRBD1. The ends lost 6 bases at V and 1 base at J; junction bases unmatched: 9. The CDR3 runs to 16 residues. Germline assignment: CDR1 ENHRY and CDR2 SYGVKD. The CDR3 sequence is CAIRLDRLESYNEQFF. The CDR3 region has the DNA TGTGCCATCAGATTGGACAGGTTGGAATCCTACAATGAGCAGTTCTTC.

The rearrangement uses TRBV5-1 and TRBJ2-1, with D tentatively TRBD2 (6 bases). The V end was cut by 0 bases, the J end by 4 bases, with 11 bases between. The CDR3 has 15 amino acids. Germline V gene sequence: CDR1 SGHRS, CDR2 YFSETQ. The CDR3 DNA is TGCGCCAGCAGCTTGGTGCGGGGATCTTACAATGAGCAGTTCTTC. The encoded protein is CASSLVRGSYNEQFF.

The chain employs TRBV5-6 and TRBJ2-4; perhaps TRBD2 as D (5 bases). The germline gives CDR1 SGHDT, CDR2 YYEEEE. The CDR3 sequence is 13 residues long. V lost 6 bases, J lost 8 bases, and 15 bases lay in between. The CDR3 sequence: CASIQRGGDIQYF. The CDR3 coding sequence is TGTGCCAGCATCCAACGGGGTGGGGACATTCAGTACTTC.

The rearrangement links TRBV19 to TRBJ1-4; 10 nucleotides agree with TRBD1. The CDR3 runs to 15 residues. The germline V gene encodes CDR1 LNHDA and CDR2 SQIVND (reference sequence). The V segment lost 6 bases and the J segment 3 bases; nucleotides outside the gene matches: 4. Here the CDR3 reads CASRDRGEANEKLFF. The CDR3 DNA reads TGTGCCAGTAGGGACAGGGGGGAAGCTAATGAAAAACTGTTTTTT.

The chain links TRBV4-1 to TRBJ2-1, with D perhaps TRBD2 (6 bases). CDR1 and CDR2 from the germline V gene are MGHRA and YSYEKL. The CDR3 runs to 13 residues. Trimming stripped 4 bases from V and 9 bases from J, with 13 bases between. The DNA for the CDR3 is TGCGCCAGCAGCCCCCCCGGGGGATCTGAGCAGTTCTTC. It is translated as CASSPPGGSEQFF.

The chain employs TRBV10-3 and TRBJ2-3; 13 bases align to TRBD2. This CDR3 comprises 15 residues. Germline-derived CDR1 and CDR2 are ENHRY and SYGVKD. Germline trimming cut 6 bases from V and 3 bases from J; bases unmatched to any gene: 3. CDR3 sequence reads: CAIRTSGGPTDTQYF. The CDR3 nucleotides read TGTGCCATCAGGACTAGCGGGGGGCCAACAGATACGCAGTATTTT.

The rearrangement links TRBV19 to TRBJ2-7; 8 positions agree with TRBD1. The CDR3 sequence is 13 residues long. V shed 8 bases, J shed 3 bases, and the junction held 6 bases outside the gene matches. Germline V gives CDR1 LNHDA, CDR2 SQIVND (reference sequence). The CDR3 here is CASSGQVGYEQYF. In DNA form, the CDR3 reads TGTGCCAGTTCGGGACAGGTCGGCTACGAGCAGTACTTC.

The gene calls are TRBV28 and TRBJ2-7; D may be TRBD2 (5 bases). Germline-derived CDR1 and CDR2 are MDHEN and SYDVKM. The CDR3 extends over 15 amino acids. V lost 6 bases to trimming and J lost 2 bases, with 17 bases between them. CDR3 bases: TGTGCCAGCAGGGAAAATCGGAGGCAAACCTACGAGCAGTACTTC. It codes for CASRENRRQTYEQYF. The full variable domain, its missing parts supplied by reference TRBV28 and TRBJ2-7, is DVKVTQSSRYLVKRTGEKVFLECVQDMDHENMFWYRQDPGLGLRLIYFSYDVKMKEKGDIPEGYSVSREKKERFSLILESASTNQTSMYLCASRENRRQTYEQYFGPGTRLTVT.

The CDR3 DNA is TGTGCCACCACAGGGTGGGGGAACTACGAGCAGTACTTC. Translated: CATTGWGNYEQYF. The chain employs TRBV5-6 and TRBJ2-5; perhaps TRBD1 as D (6 bases). The DNA end lines up better with TRBJ2-7; the J call may be wrong. Per germline, CDR1 SGHDT and CDR2 YYEEEE. The CDR3 runs 13 residues.

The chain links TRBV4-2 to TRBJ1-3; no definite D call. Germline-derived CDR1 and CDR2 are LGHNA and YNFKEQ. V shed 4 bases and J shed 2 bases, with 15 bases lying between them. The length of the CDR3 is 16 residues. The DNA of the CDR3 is TGTGCCAGCAGCCCTCTGAAGGGAGTAGCTGGAAACACCATATATTTT. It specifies CASSPLKGVAGNTIYF.

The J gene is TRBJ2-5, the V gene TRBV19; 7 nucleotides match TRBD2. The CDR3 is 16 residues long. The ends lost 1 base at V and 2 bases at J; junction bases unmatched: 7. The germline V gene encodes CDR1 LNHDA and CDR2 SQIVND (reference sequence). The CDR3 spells CASSIAAGSLQETQYF. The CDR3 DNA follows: TGTGCCAGTAGTATAGCAGCGGGGAGCCTTCAAGAGACCCAGTACTTC.

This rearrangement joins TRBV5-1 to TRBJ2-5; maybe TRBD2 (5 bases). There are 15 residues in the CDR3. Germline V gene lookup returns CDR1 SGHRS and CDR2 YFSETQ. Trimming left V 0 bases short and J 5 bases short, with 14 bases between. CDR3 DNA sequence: TGCGCCAGCAGCTTGGTCGCTAGCCATGGGGAGACCCAGTACTTC. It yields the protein CASSLVASHGETQYF.

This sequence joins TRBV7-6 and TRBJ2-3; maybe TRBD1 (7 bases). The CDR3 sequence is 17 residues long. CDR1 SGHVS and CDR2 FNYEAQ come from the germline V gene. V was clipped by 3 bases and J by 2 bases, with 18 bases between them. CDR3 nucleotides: TGTGCCAGCAGCTTGGCAGGGGGGATACTTAACACAGATACGCAGTATTTT. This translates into CASSLAGGILNTDTQYF. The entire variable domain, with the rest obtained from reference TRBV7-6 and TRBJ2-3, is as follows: GAGVSQSPRYKVTKRGQDVALRCDPISGHVSLYWYRQALGQGPEFLTYFNYEAQQDKSGLPNDRFSAERPEGSISTLTIQRTEQRDSAMYRCASSLAGGILNTDTQYFGPGTRLTVL.

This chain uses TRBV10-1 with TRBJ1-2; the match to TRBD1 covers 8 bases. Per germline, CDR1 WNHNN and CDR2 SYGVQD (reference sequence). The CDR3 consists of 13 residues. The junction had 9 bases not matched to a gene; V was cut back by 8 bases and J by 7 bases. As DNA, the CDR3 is TGCGCCAGCGTAGGCAGGGGGCTTGGTGGCTACACCTTC. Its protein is CASVGRGLGGYTF.

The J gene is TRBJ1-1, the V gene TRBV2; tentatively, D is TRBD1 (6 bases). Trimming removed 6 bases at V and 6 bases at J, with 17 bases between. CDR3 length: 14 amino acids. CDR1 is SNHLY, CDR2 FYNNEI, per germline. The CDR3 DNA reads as TGTGCCAGCAGAGACGCATGGGGGCTTGCTGAAGCTTTCTTT. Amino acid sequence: CASRDAWGLAEAFF.

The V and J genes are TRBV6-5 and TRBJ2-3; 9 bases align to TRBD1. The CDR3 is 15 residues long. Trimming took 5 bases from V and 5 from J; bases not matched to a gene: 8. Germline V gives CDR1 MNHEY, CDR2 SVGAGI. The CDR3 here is CASSGQGLDEDTQYF. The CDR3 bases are TGTGCCAGCAGTGGACAGGGGCTGGATGAAGATACGCAGTATTTT.